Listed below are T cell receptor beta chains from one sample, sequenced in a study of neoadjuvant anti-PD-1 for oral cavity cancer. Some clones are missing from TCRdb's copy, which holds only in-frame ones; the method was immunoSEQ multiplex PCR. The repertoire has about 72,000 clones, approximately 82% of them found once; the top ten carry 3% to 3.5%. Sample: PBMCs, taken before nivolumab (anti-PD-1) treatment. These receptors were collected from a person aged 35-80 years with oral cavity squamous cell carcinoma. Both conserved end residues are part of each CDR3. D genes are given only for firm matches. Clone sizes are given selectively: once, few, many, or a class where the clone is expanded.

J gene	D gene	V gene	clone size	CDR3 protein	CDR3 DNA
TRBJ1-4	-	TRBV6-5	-	CASSYSGGANEKLFF	TGTGCCAGCAGTTACTCGGGGGGGGCGAATGAAAAACTGTTTTTT
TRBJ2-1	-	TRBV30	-	CAWGLYEQFF	TGTGCCTGGGGGTTGTATGAGCAGTTCTTC
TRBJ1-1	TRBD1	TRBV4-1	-	CASSLRQGAFSEAFF	TGCGCCAGCAGCCTAAGACAGGGGGCATTTAGTGAAGCTTTCTTT
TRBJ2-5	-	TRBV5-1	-	CASSLGGDRETQYF	TGCGCCAGCAGCTTGGGGGGCGATAGAGAGACCCAGTACTTC
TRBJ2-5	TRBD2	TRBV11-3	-	CASSPGTSGGETQYF	TGTGCCAGCAGTCCAGGGACTAGCGGGGGTGAGACCCAGTACTTC
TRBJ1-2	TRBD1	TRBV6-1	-	CASRTGVDYGYTF	TGTGCCAGCAGAACAGGGGTGGATTATGGCTACACCTTC
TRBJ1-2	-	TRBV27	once	CASSLSRPGDYGYTF	TGTGCCAGCAGTTTATCTAGGCCGGGAGACTATGGCTACACCTTC
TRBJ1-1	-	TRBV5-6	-	CASSTQGRWTEAFF	TGTGCCAGCAGTACACAGGGAAGGTGGACTGAAGCTTTCTTT
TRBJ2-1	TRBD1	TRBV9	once	CASSIPGQGDLKGNEQFF	TGTGCCAGCAGCATACCGGGACAGGGGGATCTTAAGGGCAATGAGCAGTTCTTC
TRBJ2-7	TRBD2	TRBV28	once	CASSFRRYTGLALYEQYF	TGTGCCAGCAGTTTCCGAAGATATACGGGACTAGCGCTCTACGAGCAGTACTTC
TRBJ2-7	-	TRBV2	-	CASSVVYEQYF	TGTGCCAGCAGTGTCGTCTACGAGCAGTACTTC
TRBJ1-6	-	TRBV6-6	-	CASTLQGMGNSPLHF	TGTGCCAGCACCCTCCAGGGTATGGGGAATTCACCCCTCCACTTT
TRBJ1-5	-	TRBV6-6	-	CASSYSPDTSNQPQHF	TGTGCCAGCAGTTACTCCCCGGACACGAGCAATCAGCCCCAGCATTTT
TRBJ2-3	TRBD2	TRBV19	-	CASSSPGLAADTQYF	TGTGCCAGTAGTAGTCCGGGACTAGCGGCAGATACGCAGTATTTT
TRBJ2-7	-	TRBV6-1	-	CASSEGYEQYF	TGTGCCAGCAGTGAAGGTTACGAGCAGTACTTC
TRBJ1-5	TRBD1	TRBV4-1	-	CASSRLTGFQPQHF	TGCGCCAGCAGCCGTTTGACAGGGTTTCAGCCCCAGCATTTT
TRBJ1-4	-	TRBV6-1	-	CASSASGDTNEKLFF	TGTGCCAGCAGTGCGTCGGGGGATACCAATGAAAAACTGTTTTTT
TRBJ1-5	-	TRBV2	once	CASRGRLAASNQPQHF	TGTGCCAGCAGGGGGCGGCTCGCTGCGAGCAATCAGCCCCAGCATTTT
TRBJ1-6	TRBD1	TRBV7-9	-	CASSLASVQGAGSPLHF	TGTGCCAGCAGCTTAGCGTCGGTCCAGGGGGCTGGATCACCCCTCCACTTT
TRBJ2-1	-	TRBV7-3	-	CASSLAGDNEQFF	TGTGCCAGCAGCTTAGCCGGGGACAATGAGCAGTTCTTC
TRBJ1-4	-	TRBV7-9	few	CASSLGQANEKLFF	TGTGCCAGCAGCTTAGGACAGGCGAATGAAAAACTGTTTTTT
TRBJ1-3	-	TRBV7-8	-	CASSSIRGTVSSGNTIYF	TGTGCCAGCAGCTCCATCCGGGGCACAGTCAGCTCTGGAAACACCATATATTTT
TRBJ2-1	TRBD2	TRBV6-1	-	CASSFERGTYNEQFF	TGTGCCAGCAGTTTCGAGCGGGGGACCTACAATGAGCAGTTCTTC
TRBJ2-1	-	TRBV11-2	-	CASSLVRGRLNEQFF	TGTGCCAGCAGCTTAGTCAGAGGCCGTCTTAATGAGCAGTTCTTC
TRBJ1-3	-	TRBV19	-	CASSAYGISGNTIYF	TGTGCCAGTAGTGCGTACGGAATCTCTGGAAACACCATATATTTT
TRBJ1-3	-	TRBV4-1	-	CASTPDPRTGNTIYF	TGCGCCAGCACCCCAGACCCCCGAACTGGAAACACCATATATTTT
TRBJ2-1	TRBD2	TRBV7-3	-	CASKQAGGPGEQFF	TGTGCCAGCAAACAAGCGGGAGGGCCGGGTGAGCAGTTCTTC
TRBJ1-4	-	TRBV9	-	CASSVGGGSNEKLFF	TGTGCCAGCAGCGTAGGTGGGGGTTCCAATGAAAAACTGTTTTTT
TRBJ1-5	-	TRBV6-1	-	CASSASFGNQPQHF	TGTGCCAGCAGTGCTTCATTCGGGAATCAGCCCCAGCATTTT
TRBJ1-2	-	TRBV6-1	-	CASRFSYGYTF	TGTGCCAGCAGATTCAGCTATGGCTACACCTTC
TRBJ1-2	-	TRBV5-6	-	CASSKDGYGYTF	TGTGCCAGCAGCAAGGACGGCTATGGCTACACCTTC
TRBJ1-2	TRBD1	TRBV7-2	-	CASSRTGFDGYTF	TGTGCCAGCAGTCGGACAGGGTTTGATGGCTACACCTTC
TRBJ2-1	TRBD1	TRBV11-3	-	CASSLGTGQGGKDEQFF	TGTGCCAGCAGCTTAGGAACTGGACAGGGTGGTAAGGATGAGCAGTTCTTC
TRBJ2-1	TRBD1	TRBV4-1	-	CASSQGRGGRGNEQFF	TGCGCCAGCAGCCAAGGAAGGGGCGGCAGGGGGAATGAGCAGTTCTTC
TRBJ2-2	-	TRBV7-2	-	CASSFMGTGELFF	TGTGCCAGCAGCTTTATGGGCACCGGGGAGCTGTTTTTT
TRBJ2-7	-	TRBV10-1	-	CASSITGPTSQQYF	TGCGCCAGCAGTATTACAGGGCCAACATCTCAGCAGTACTTC
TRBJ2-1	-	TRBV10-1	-	CASSEAAGGWGEQFF	TGCGCCAGCAGTGAAGCGGCTGGGGGATGGGGTGAGCAGTTCTTC
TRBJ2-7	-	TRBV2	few	CASIPRSWRGYEQYF	TGTGCCAGCATCCCTAGAAGTTGGAGGGGTTACGAGCAGTACTTC